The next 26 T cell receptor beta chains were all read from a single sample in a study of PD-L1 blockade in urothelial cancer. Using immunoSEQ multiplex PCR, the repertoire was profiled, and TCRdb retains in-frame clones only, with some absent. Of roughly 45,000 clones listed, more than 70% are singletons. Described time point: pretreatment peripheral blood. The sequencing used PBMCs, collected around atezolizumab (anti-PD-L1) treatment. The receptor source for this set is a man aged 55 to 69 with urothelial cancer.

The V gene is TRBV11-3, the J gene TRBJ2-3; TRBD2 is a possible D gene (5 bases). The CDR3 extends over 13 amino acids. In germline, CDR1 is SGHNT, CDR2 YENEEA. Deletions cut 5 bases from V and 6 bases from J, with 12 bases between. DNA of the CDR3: TGTGCCAGCAGCCTACGGGGTACGGATACGCAGTATTTT. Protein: CASSLRGTDTQYF.

CDR3 DNA sequence: TGTGCCAGCAGCAGGGACAGGGGTAGGAACGAGCAGTACTTC. Translating it yields CASSRDRGRNEQYF. The chain carries TRBV9 and TRBJ2-7, with TRBD1 identical over 10 bases. V gave up 4 bases and J gave up 5 bases; unmatched junction bases: 6. CDR3 length: 14 amino acids. The germline CDR1 and CDR2 sequences are SGDLS and YYNGEE.

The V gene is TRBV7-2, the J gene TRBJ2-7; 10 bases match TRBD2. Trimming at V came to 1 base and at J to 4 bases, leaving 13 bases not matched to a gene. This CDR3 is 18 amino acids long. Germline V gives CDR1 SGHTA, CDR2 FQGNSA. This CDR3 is CASSLDRSPSGSTYEQYF. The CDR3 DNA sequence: TGTGCCAGCAGCTTAGACAGATCCCCTAGCGGGAGTACGTACGAGCAGTACTTC.

CDR3 bases: TGTGCCAGCTCACCAGGGGCCAGAAACACCGGGGAGCTGTTTTTT. Amino acid sequence: CASSPGARNTGELFF. The gene calls are TRBV18 and TRBJ2-2; D perhaps matches TRBD1 (5 bases). CDR1 is KGHSH and CDR2 is LQKENI in the germline V gene. Trimming took 2 bases from V and 2 from J, leaving 9 bases between them. The CDR3 contains 15 residues.

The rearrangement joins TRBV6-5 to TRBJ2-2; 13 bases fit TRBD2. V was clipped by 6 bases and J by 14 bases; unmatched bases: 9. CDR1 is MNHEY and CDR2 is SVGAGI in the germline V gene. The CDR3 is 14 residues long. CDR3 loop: CASSWTSGSKGLFF. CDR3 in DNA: TGTGCCAGCAGCTGGACTAGCGGGAGTAAGGGCCTGTTTTTT.

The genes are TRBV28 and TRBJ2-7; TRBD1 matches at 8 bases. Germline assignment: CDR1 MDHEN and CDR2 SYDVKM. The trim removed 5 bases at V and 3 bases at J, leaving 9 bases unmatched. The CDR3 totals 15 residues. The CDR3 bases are TGTGCCAGCAGTCCCCCCGACAGGGGACTCTACGAGCAGTACTTC. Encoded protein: CASSPPDRGLYEQYF.

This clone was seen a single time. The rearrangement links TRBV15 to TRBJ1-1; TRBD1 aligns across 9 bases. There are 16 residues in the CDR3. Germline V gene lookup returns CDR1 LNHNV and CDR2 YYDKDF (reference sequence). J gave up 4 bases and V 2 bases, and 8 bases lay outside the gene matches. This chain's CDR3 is CATSRSSGTGSTEAFF. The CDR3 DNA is TGTGCCACCAGCAGATCCTCCGGGACAGGGTCCACTGAAGCTTTCTTT.

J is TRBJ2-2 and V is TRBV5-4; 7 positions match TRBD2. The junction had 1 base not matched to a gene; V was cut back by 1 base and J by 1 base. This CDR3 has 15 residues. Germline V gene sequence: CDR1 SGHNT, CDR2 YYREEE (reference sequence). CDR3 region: CASSLPSGNTGELFF. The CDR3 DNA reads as TGTGCCAGCAGCTTGCCTAGCGGGAACACCGGGGAGCTGTTTTTT.

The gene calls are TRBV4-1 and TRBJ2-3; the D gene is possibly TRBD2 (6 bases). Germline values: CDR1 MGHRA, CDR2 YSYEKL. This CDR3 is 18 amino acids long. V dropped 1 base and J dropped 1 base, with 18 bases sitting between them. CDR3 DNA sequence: TGCGCCAGCAGCCAAGGGGCCAGCGGGCGAAGCCGCACAGATACGCAGTATTTT. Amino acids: CASSQGASGRSRTDTQYF.

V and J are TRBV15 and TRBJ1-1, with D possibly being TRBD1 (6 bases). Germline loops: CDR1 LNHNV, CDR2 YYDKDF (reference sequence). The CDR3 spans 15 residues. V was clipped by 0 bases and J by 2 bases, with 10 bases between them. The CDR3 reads CATSRDRGANTEAFF. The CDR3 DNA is TGTGCCACCAGCAGAGATCGGGGGGCAAACACTGAAGCTTTCTTT. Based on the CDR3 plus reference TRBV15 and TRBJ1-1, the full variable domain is DAMVIQNPRYQVTQFGKPVTLSCSQTLNHNVMYWYQQKSSQAPKLLFHYYDKDFNNEADTPDNFQSRRPNTSFCFLDIRSPGLGDTAMYLCATSRDRGANTEAFFGQGTRLTVV.

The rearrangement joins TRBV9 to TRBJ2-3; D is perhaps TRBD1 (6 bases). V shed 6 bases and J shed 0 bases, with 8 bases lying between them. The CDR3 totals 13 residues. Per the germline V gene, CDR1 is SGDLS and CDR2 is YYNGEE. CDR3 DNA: TGTGCCAGCAACAGGGCCAGCACAGATACGCAGTATTTT. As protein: CASNRASTDTQYF.

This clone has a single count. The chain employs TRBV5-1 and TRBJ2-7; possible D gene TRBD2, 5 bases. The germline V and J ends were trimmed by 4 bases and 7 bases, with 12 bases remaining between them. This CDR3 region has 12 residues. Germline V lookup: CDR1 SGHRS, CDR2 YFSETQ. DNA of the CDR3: TGCGCCAGCAGCAGCCCCCGAGGGGAGCAGTACTTC. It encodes CASSSPRGEQYF.

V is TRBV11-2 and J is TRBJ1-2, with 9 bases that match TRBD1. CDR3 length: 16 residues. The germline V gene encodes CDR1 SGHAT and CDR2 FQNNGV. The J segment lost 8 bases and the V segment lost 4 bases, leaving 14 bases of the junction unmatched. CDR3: CASSSRGTGKGEGYTF. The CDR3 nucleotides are TGTGCCAGCAGCTCTCGCGGGACAGGGAAAGGAGAGGGCTACACCTTC.

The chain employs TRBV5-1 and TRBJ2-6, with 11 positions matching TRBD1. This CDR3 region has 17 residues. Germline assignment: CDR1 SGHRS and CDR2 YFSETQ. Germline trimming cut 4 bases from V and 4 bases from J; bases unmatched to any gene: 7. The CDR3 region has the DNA TGCGCCAGCAGCCCGGGACAGGGGGAGATAGGGGCCAACGTCCTGACTTTC. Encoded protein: CASSPGQGEIGANVLTF.

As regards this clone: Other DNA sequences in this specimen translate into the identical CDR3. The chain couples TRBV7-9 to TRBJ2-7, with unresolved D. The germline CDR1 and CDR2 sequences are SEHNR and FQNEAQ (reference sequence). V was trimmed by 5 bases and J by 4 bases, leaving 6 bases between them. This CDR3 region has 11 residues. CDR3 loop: CASSPGYEQYF. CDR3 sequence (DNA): TGTGCCAGCAGCCCCGGTTACGAGCAGTACTTC.

CDR3: CASSLWPGTGDYEQYF. CDR3 nucleotide sequence: TGCGCCAGCAGCTTGTGGCCGGGGACAGGGGACTACGAGCAGTACTTC. The chain has TRBV5-1 and TRBJ2-7; 10 bases are a match to TRBD1. Per germline, CDR1 SGHRS and CDR2 YFSETQ. This CDR3 has 16 residues. V lost 1 base to trimming and J lost 3 bases; unmatched junction nucleotides: 7.

CDR3 bases: TGTGCTAGTGGTGCCCTAGGAGATACGCAGTATTTT. It specifies CASGALGDTQYF. The chain joins TRBV12-5 to TRBJ2-3; no firm D call. This CDR3 spans 12 amino acids. Germline lookup yields CDR1 LGHNT and CDR2 FRNRAP. Trimming removed 5 bases from V and 5 bases from J, with 8 bases in between.

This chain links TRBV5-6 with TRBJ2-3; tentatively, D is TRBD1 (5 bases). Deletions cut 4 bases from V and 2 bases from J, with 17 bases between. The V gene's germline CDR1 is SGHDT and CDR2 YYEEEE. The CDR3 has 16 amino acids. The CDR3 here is CASSRQTGPPTDTQYF. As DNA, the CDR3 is TGTGCCAGCAGCCGACAAACAGGACCTCCCACAGATACGCAGTATTTT.

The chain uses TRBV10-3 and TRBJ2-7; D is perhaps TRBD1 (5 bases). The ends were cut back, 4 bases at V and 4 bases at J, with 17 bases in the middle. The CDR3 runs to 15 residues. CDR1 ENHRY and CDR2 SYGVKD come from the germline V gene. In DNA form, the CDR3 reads TGTGCCATCAGTGGCAGTATGGGGCGCGGATACGAGCAGTACTTC. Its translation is CAISGSMGRGYEQYF.

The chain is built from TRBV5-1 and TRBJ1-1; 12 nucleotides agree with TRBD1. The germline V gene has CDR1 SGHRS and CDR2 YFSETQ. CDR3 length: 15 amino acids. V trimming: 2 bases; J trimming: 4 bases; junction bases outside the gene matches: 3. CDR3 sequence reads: CASSFGTGGLTEAFF. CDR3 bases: TGCGCCAGCAGCTTCGGGACAGGGGGCCTCACTGAAGCTTTCTTT.

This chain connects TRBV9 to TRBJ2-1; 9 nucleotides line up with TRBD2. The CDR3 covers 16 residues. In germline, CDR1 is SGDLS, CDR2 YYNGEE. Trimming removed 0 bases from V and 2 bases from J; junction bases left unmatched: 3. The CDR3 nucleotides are TGTGCCAGCAGCGTAGCTGGCGGGAGGGCCTACAATGAGCAGTTCTTC. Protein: CASSVAGGRAYNEQFF.

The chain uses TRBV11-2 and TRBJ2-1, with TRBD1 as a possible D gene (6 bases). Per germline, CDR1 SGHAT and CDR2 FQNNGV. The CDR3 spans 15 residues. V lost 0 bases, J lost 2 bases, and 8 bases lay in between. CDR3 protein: CASSLDRGAYNEQFF. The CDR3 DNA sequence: TGTGCCAGCAGCTTAGACAGGGGTGCCTACAATGAGCAGTTCTTC.

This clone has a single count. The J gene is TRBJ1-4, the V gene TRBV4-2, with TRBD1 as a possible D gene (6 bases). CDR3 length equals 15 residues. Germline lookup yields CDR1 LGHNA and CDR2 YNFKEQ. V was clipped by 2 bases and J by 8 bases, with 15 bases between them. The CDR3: CASSQFRGAGEKLFF. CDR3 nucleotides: TGTGCCAGCAGCCAATTCCGGGGGGCCGGAGAAAAACTGTTTTTT.

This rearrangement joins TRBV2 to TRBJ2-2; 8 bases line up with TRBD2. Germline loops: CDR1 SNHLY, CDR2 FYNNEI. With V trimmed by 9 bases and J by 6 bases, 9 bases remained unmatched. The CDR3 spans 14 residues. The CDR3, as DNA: TGTGCCAGTGCTAGCGGGCTTGTGGCCGGGGAGCTGTTTTTT. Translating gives CASASGLVAGELFF.

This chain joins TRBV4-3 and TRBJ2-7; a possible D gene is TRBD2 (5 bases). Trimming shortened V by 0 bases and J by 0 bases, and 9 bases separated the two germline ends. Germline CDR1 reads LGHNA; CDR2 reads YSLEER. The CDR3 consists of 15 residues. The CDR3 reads CASSQDNGLSYEQYF. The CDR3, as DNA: TGCGCCAGCAGCCAAGATAACGGACTCTCCTACGAGCAGTACTTC.

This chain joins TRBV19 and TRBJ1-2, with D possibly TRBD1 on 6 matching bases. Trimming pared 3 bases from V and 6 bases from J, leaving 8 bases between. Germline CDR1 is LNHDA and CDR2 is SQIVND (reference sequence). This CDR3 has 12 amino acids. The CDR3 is CASSMGADGYTF. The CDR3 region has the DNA TGTGCCAGTAGTATGGGGGCGGATGGCTACACCTTC.